The 3 T cell receptor beta chains reported below all come from one sample, sequenced in a study of blood T cells in healthy people across ages. Primed by a sample-barcoded 5' primer and a J-beta primer mix, a second PCR proceeded for roughly 7 to 12 cycles. TCRdb called the 5' RACE reads again in MiXCR, with one record for every CDR3 protein. The table lists about 1.6 million distinct CDR3 sequences, roughly 30% of them singletons. The sequenced sample consisted of blood. Receptor source: a woman between 25 and 40 years old in good health.

This rearrangement joins TRBV7-2 to TRBJ1-6, with D possibly being TRBD1 (5 bases). Germline V gene lookup returns CDR1 SGHTA and CDR2 FQGNSA. The ends were cut back, 7 bases at V and 0 bases at J, with 13 bases in the middle. This CDR3 comprises 16 residues. In DNA, the CDR3 is TGTGCCAGCACCAGGGCAGTCGTCTCCTATAATTCACCCCTCCACTTT. It yields the protein CASTRAVVSYNSPLHF.

This clonotype was picked up a small number of times. The chain is built from TRBV10-3 and TRBJ2-2; D may be TRBD1 (6 bases). CDR3 length equals 15 residues. Deletions cut 2 bases from V and 2 bases from J, with 9 bases between. Per the germline V gene, CDR1 is ENHRY and CDR2 is SYGVKD. CDR3 loop: CAISEGTLNTGELFF. Written as DNA, the CDR3 is TGTGCCATCAGTGAGGGGACACTAAACACCGGGGAGCTGTTTTTT.

The V call is TRBV3-1, the J call TRBJ2-1, with D tentatively TRBD1 (5 bases). Germline values: CDR1 LGHDT, CDR2 YNNKEL (reference sequence). V was clipped by 3 bases and J by 3 bases, with 12 bases between them. The CDR3 consists of 15 residues. The CDR3 loop reads CASSQGQLFYNEQFF. In DNA form, the CDR3 reads TGTGCCAGCAGCCAGGGGCAGTTATTCTACAATGAGCAGTTCTTC.